This TCR beta chain was sequenced in a study of T-cell reconstitution after alpha-beta-depleted transplantation in children. Germline V CDR1 and CDR2: SGHRS, YFSETQ. Trimming removed 0 bases from V and 3 bases from J; junction bases left unmatched: 8. CDR3 length equals 18 residues. Construction of the TCRbeta library involved unique molecular identifiers. A single record per CDR3 protein comes from TCRdb applying MiXCR to the PCR reads. The sample has approximately 350,000 distinct CDR3 sequences; 10% to 15% are singletons. V gene TRBV5-1 combines with J gene TRBJ2-1, with TRBD2 identical over 11 bases. Material: PBMCs, obtained from the stem cell graft. The TCR was taken from a human donor who donated a stem cell graft to a child with Fanconi anemia. CDR3 region: CASSLARTSGGYYNEQFF. The CDR3 region has the DNA TGCGCCAGCAGCTTGGCCAGAACTAGCGGGGGCTACTACAATGAGCAGTTCTTC.